The clone carrying this T cell receptor beta chain was detected many times. The target antigen is unknown. The data originate from a study of early T cells in non-severe SARS-CoV-2 infection. Study overall: Sequencing targeted bulk RNA from unsorted whole blood, leaving chains unpaired.

Attached unique molecular identifiers marked individual cDNA molecules. A single record per CDR3 protein comes from TCRdb applying MiXCR to the 5' RACE reads. The table lists tens of thousands of distinct CDR3 sequences, 6% to 8.5% of them singletons. Trimming took 3 bases from V and 7 from J, leaving 18 bases between them. Germline values: CDR1 MNHEY, CDR2 SMNVEV (reference sequence). The CDR3 has 15 residues. General observations from the study: Private and CD4 specificities were missed by VDJdb matching, which favored anti-spike CD8 responses.

This TCR came from an adult who was a healthcare worker with PCR-confirmed SARS-CoV-2 infection or an uninfected control (not recorded which). The chain uses TRBV27 and TRBJ1-2, with no clear D. The sequencing input was whole blood. The CDR3 here is CASSLASYPTSGYTF. The DNA of the CDR3 is TGTGCCAGCAGTTTGGCCTCGTATCCCACCTCTGGCTACACCTTC.